The clone carrying this TCR beta chain came up many times. A junction boundary mismatches the germline segment, possibly from a read error. The TCR beta CDR3 regions underwent amplification using RNA transcripts as the source. A first-round RT-PCR of the TCR CDR3 used the HTBI primer set. TCRdb ran MiXCR on the multiplex PCR reads and lists one entry per CDR3 protein. This sample carries under 350,000 distinct CDR3 sequences, 15% to 20% of them seen once, and the ten largest clones take about 50%. Germline assignment: CDR1 MNHNS and CDR2 SASEGT. The CDR3 is made up of 14 amino acids. The data belong to a study of T cells in Graves' hyperthyroidism and ophthalmopathy.

V usage is TRBV6-1 and J usage is TRBJ1-1, with 7 bases aligning to TRBD1. The origin of this receptor is a woman aged 55-69 years with Graves' ophthalmopathy. The specimen sequenced was blood. CDR3 DNA: TGTGCCAGCAATGAACAGGGGTTTGGCACTGAAGCTTTCTTT. This gives the protein CASNEQGFGTEAFF.